Below, 27 T cell receptor beta chains from the same sample are listed, as sequenced in a study of graft-versus-host responses after intestinal transplantation. Repertoires were generated with immunoSEQ multiplex PCR, while TCRdb's copy carries only in-frame clones and drops some. The sample yields 20,000 to 30,000 clones, around 40% seen once. Material: alloreactive CD4+ T cells from a mixed lymphocyte reaction culture, obtained before intestinal transplant. Subset given: CFSE-low proliferating T cells sorted from approximately six-day pre-transplant mixed lymphocyte reaction (GvH or HvG direction). All receptors come from a human patient who received an intestinal transplant.

The sample holds a few counts of this clone. V and J are TRBV5-1 and TRBJ1-3; tentative D call: TRBD1 (5 bases). This CDR3 contains 16 residues. Germline V gives CDR1 SGHRS, CDR2 YFSETQ. Trimming took 4 bases from V and 0 from J, leaving 14 bases between them. CDR3 protein: CASSGGSMSSGNTIYF. CDR3 DNA: TGCGCCAGCAGCGGGGGGTCAATGAGCTCTGGAAACACCATATATTTT.

The gene calls are TRBV7-2 and TRBJ2-5; 7 nucleotides align to TRBD2. The DNA end lines up better with TRBJ2-7; the J call may be wrong. CDR1 is SGHTA and CDR2 is FQGNSA in the germline V gene. The CDR3 sequence is 13 residues long. CDR3 nucleotide sequence: TGTGCCAGCAGCCGCGGACTAGCCTACGAGCAGTACTTC. Encoded protein: CASSRGLAYEQYF.

This clone was seen a single time. The CDR3 is CASSLTGLGRTDTQYF. In DNA form, the CDR3 reads TGTGCCAGCAGTTTAACCGGACTAGGCCGCACAGATACGCAGTATTTT. The rearrangement joins TRBV27 to TRBJ2-3; TRBD2 agrees at 7 bases. Germline V gene data show CDR1 as MNHEY and CDR2 as SMNVEV (reference sequence). This CDR3 region has 16 residues. The V and J ends lost 2 bases and 1 base, in that order; junction bases with no gene match: 6.

The rearrangement links TRBV5-5 to TRBJ1-1, with D hard to call. The CDR3 loop spans 13 amino acids. From germline, CDR1 is SGHKS and CDR2 YYEKEE (reference sequence). Trimming took 0 bases from V and 5 from J, leaving 8 bases between them. CDR3 amino acids: CASSLAPGTEAFF. The CDR3 DNA sequence: TGTGCCAGCAGCTTGGCGCCGGGGACTGAAGCTTTCTTT.

This clone was detected a few times. The chain couples TRBV2 to TRBJ1-1, with 10 nucleotides matching TRBD1. Trimming cost V 4 bases and J 4 bases; bases outside gene matches: 0. The germline V gene has CDR1 SNHLY and CDR2 FYNNEI. The CDR3 has 13 residues. The DNA of the CDR3 is TGTGCCAGCAGTGGGGACAGGGGCACTGAAGCTTTCTTT. It yields the protein CASSGDRGTEAFF. The full variable domain, with the rest looked up from reference TRBV2 and TRBJ1-1, is EPEVTQTPSHQVTQMGQEVILRCVPISNHLYFYWYRQILGQKVEFLVSFYNNEISEKSEIFDDQFSVERPDGSNFTLKIRSTKLEDSAMYFCASSGDRGTEAFFGQGTRLTVV.

The J gene is TRBJ2-3, the V gene TRBV2, with 8 nucleotides matching TRBD1. Trimming removed 6 bases from V and 0 bases from J; junction bases left unmatched: 5. The germline CDR1 and CDR2 sequences are SNHLY and FYNNEI. This CDR3 has 15 amino acids. CDR3 loop: CASSNQGASTDTQYF. CDR3 sequence (DNA): TGTGCCAGCAGCAACCAGGGGGCTAGCACAGATACGCAGTATTTT. Supplemented by reference TRBV2 and TRBJ2-3, the full variable domain reads EPEVTQTPSHQVTQMGQEVILRCVPISNHLYFYWYRQILGQKVEFLVSFYNNEISEKSEIFDDQFSVERPDGSNFTLKIRSTKLEDSAMYFCASSNQGASTDTQYFGPGTRLTVL.

This clone appeared a few times. V is TRBV25-1 and J is TRBJ2-3, with 10 nucleotides matching TRBD2. J lost 2 bases, V lost 5 bases, and 4 bases had no gene match. The CDR3 consists of 15 residues. From germline, CDR1 is MGHDK and CDR2 SYGVNS. CDR3 sequence: CASSPAGGLTDTQYF. The CDR3 bases are TGTGCCAGCAGTCCAGCGGGAGGGCTCACAGATACGCAGTATTTT. Full variable domain (rest looked up from reference TRBV25-1 and TRBJ2-3): EADIYQTPRYLVIGTGKKITLECSQTMGHDKMYWYQQDPGMELHLIHYSYGVNSTEKGDLSSESTVSRIRTEHFPLTLESARPSHTSQYLCASSPAGGLTDTQYFGPGTRLTVL.

This clone was found a few times. The rearrangement links TRBV21-1 to TRBJ1-2; TRBD1 is the table's D call and was not checked against the DNA. TRBV21-1 is deemed a pseudogene. CDR3 size: 15 residues. DNA for the CDR3: TGTGCCACCTCGGACAGGGAGCTATCAAGCTATGGCTACACCTTC. Translated: CATSDRELSSYGYTF.

This clone was seen more than once but under ten times. This chain joins TRBV29-1 and TRBJ1-2, with TRBD1 as a possible D gene (5 bases). The CDR3 is 11 amino acids. The germline V gene has CDR1 SQVTM and CDR2 ANQGSEA. The DNA for the CDR3 is TGCACGACGACGCAGGGATATGGCTACACCTTC. This codes for CTTTQGYGYTF.

This clone has only one observation. The chain is built from TRBV30 and TRBJ1-1; no clear D gene. The CDR3 is 14 residues long. Germline loops: CDR1 GTSNPN, CDR2 SVGIG (reference sequence). V was clipped by 2 bases and J by 1 base, with 11 bases between them. The CDR3 protein is CAWSFGLKNTEAFF. The CDR3 nucleotides read TGTGCCTGGAGTTTTGGGCTTAAGAACACTGAAGCTTTCTTT.

The V gene is TRBV7-8, the J gene TRBJ1-1, with D hard to call. The CDR3 has 15 amino acids. The germline gives CDR1 SGHVS, CDR2 FQNEAQ. V lost 4 bases and J lost 6, with 18 bases in between. This CDR3 reads CASSSRRVSESEAFF. The CDR3 DNA follows: TGTGCCAGCAGCTCCCGCCGGGTGTCGGAGTCTGAAGCTTTCTTT. Full variable domain (outside the CDR3, taken from reference TRBV7-8 and TRBJ1-1): GAGVSQSPRYKVAKRGQDVALRCDPISGHVSLFWYQQALGQGPEFLTYFQNEAQLDKSGLPSDRFFAERPEGSVSTLKIQRTQQEDSAVYLCASSSRRVSESEAFFGQGTRLTVV.

A remark on this clone: The junction shows a germline mismatch at one end, possibly a read error. This sequence joins TRBV28 and TRBJ2-7; TRBD2 matches 7 bases. Germline CDR1 reads MDHEN; CDR2 reads SYDVKM. This CDR3 has 13 residues. CDR3 loop: CASRKAGRLIGHF. Here the CDR3 DNA reads TGTGCCAGCAGAAAAGCGGGAAGACTGATCGGGCACTTC.

This chain joins TRBV5-5 and TRBJ2-4; unclear D gene. Per germline, CDR1 SGHKS and CDR2 YYEKEE (reference sequence). The CDR3 runs 13 residues. With 2 bases removed from V and 0 bases from J, the gap between germline ends came to 3 bases. The CDR3: CASSLLAKNIQYF. The DNA for the CDR3 is TGTGCCAGCAGCTTACTAGCCAAAAACATTCAGTACTTC.

The chain uses TRBV30 and TRBJ1-2; D is perhaps TRBD1 (5 bases). Per germline, CDR1 GTSNPN and CDR2 SVGIG (reference sequence). This CDR3 has 15 residues. Trimming cost V 2 bases and J 8 bases, with 21 bases left between them. In DNA form, the CDR3 reads TGTGCCTGGAGTTTTAGGGGCGAGTCTCGTCGGGGCTACACCTTC. Its protein product is CAWSFRGESRRGYTF.

The rearrangement uses TRBV11-3 and TRBJ2-3, with 13 bases lining up with TRBD2. V trimming: 5 bases; J trimming: 4 bases; junction bases outside the gene matches: 3. The CDR3 consists of 15 residues. Germline V CDR1 and CDR2: SGHNT, YENEEA. CDR3 coding DNA: TGTGCCAGCAGCCTGGGACTAGCGGGGTCAGATACGCAGTATTTT. The encoded protein is CASSLGLAGSDTQYF.

This clone was recorded a few times. The chain has TRBV27 and TRBJ1-1; D unresolved. CDR3 length equals 13 residues. Germline V gives CDR1 MNHEY, CDR2 SMNVEV (reference sequence). The V and J ends lost 4 bases and 8 bases respectively, with 14 bases between them. CDR3 nucleotides: TGTGCCAGCAGTTCCCTACCGGCCGGGGAAGCTTTCTTT. The encoded protein is CASSSLPAGEAFF.

This clone was counted between two and nine times. This chain uses TRBV2 with TRBJ2-7; no clear D gene. Germline CDR1 and CDR2: SNHLY and FYNNEI. Trimming cost V 0 bases and J 0 bases, with 6 bases left between them. The CDR3 extends over 14 amino acids. For the CDR3, the DNA is TGTGCCAGCAGTGAAGCACACACCTCCTACGAGCAGTACTTC. It specifies CASSEAHTSYEQYF.

The chain employs TRBV19 and TRBJ1-2; D is perhaps TRBD1 (6 bases). The CDR3 has 15 residues. Trimming pared 3 bases from V and 6 bases from J, leaving 17 bases between. In germline, CDR1 is LNHDA, CDR2 SQIVND (reference sequence). For the CDR3, the DNA is TGTGCCAGTAGTATCCTACCTACAGGGCCCCATGGCTACACCTTC. Its protein product is CASSILPTGPHGYTF.

This clone was counted only a few times. The chain recombines TRBV5-6 with TRBJ1-1; no reliable D call. The ends were cut back, 4 bases at V and 3 bases at J, with 16 bases in the middle. Germline V gives CDR1 SGHDT, CDR2 YYEEEE. The length of the CDR3 is 15 residues. This chain's CDR3 is CASSRRRYWDTEAFF. CDR3 bases: TGTGCCAGCAGCCGGCGGAGGTATTGGGACACTGAAGCTTTCTTT.

Here the CDR3 DNA reads TGTGCCAGCAGCTATTATAGCGGGGGTGGGTACGAGCAGTACTTC. It specifies CASSYYSGGGYEQYF. The V gene is TRBV7-2, the J gene TRBJ2-7, with TRBD2 identical over 9 bases. The CDR3 loop spans 15 amino acids. CDR1 is SGHTA, CDR2 FQGNSA, per germline. The V segment lost 4 bases and the J segment 4 bases; nucleotides outside the gene matches: 8.

This clone was counted between two and nine times. The rearrangement uses TRBV10-3 and TRBJ1-1, with a possible D match to TRBD1 (5 bases). Trimming cost V 6 bases and J 3 bases, with 14 bases left between them. Germline V gives CDR1 ENHRY, CDR2 SYGVKD. The CDR3 is made up of 14 amino acids. The CDR3 sequence: CAIRIRDTDTEAFF. The DNA for the CDR3 is TGTGCCATCAGGATCAGGGATACGGACACTGAAGCTTTCTTT.

V and J are TRBV30 and TRBJ1-6; the D gene is possibly TRBD1 (5 bases). This CDR3 region has 14 residues. V shed 0 bases and J shed 6 bases, with 9 bases lying between them. Per the germline V gene, CDR1 is GTSNPN and CDR2 is SVGIG (reference sequence). This chain's CDR3 is CAWSVRQTNSPLHF. The CDR3 DNA reads as TGTGCCTGGAGTGTTAGACAGACTAATTCACCCCTCCACTTT. Supplemented by reference TRBV30 and TRBJ1-6, the full variable domain reads SQTIHQWPATLVQPVGSPLSLECTVEGTSNPNLYWYRQAAGRGLQLLFYSVGIGQISSEVPQNLSASRPQDRQFILSSKKLLLSDSGFYLCAWSVRQTNSPLHFGNGTRLTVT.

The chain combines TRBV30 with TRBJ1-5; no clear D gene. V lost 0 bases to trimming and J lost 4 bases, with 7 bases between them. Germline CDR1 is GTSNPN and CDR2 is SVGIG (reference sequence). The CDR3 length is 13 residues. DNA of the CDR3: TGTGCCTGGAGTGTATCGGGGAATCAGCCCCAGCATTTT. It translates to CAWSVSGNQPQHF.

The V gene is TRBV5-1, the J gene TRBJ2-2; D might be TRBD1 (6 bases). From germline, CDR1 is SGHRS and CDR2 YFSETQ. Trimming removed 4 bases from V and 5 bases from J, with 12 bases in between. The CDR3 length is 14 residues. The CDR3, as DNA: TGCGCCAGCAGCCTCGACAGGAGGACCGGGGAGCTGTTTTTT. Translating gives CASSLDRRTGELFF.

V usage is TRBV11-1 and J usage is TRBJ1-1; TRBD1 matches 9 bases. CDR1 is SGHAT, CDR2 FQDESV, per germline (reference sequence). V was clipped by 5 bases and J by 7 bases; unmatched bases: 8. CDR3 length: 14 residues. The CDR3 region is CASSDWGQGGEAFF. DNA for the CDR3: TGTGCCAGCAGCGACTGGGGACAGGGCGGTGAAGCTTTCTTT.

The J gene is TRBJ1-1, the V gene TRBV28; D is unclear. Germline-derived CDR1 and CDR2 are MDHEN and SYDVKM. With 6 bases removed from V and 3 bases from J, the gap between germline ends came to 20 bases. The CDR3 sequence is 16 residues long. This chain's CDR3 is CASSPSPQFRDTEAFF. In DNA form, the CDR3 reads TGTGCCAGCAGCCCAAGCCCACAATTTCGGGACACTGAAGCTTTCTTT.

The chain couples TRBV11-3 to TRBJ2-5, with D hard to call. The J call could be wrong; TRBJ2-7 is a better fit for the DNA end. The CDR3 has 12 residues. CDR1 SGHNT and CDR2 YENEEA come from the germline V gene. CDR3 loop: CASSLTTYEQYF. In DNA, the CDR3 is TGTGCCAGCAGCTTGACAACCTACGAGCAGTACTTC.